This TCR beta chain stems from a study of blood T cell repertoires in COVID-19. Study summary: Samples taken during acute and convalescent COVID-19 were collected in the United States, Italy and Spain.

Source study methods: Reference gene primer amplification gave nucleated cell count estimates. The repertoire was sequenced with immunoSEQ multiplex PCR; TCRdb's copy has only in-frame clones and lacks some. V and J calls and clone size follow that table, whereas D and trimming were derived from the DNA. The table records 150,000 to 200,000 clones, about 90% of them present only once. This TCR was sampled from a woman aged 18-30 years who had recovered from COVID-19. The sample was PBMCs or T cells enriched from blood (not recorded which).

CDR3 amino acids: CASSPETGLNTEAFF. In nucleotides, the CDR3 is TGTGCCAGCAGCCCAGAGACAGGGCTGAACACTGAAGCTTTCTTT. V and J are TRBV2 and TRBJ1-1, with 7 nucleotides matching TRBD1. The germline V gene encodes CDR1 SNHLY and CDR2 FYNNEI. V was pared by 6 bases and J by 0 bases, with 7 bases of the junction left unmatched. This CDR3 contains 15 residues.